The sequence of this T cell receptor (beta chain) was determined in a study of blood T cell repertoires in COVID-19. About the research overall: Samples taken during acute and convalescent COVID-19 were collected in the United States, Italy and Spain. The analysed material was cDNA or gDNA that came from T cells, B-cell-depleted T cells, or PBMCs.

Of note for this clone: In the same sample, other DNA sequences code for this CDR3.

Authors' data handling: The assay estimated nucleated cells by amplifying reference gene primers. Sequencing was performed with immunoSEQ multiplex PCR; in TCRdb, only in-frame clones are kept and a portion is missing. V, J and clone size were drawn from that table, and D and trimming were deduced from the DNA. The sample holds some 140,000 clones, around 76% seen once. Trimming cost V 1 base and J 6 bases, with 6 bases left between them. Germline values: CDR1 SGHTA, CDR2 FQGTGA. The CDR3 runs to 13 residues. Source material: peripheral blood. The chain carries TRBV7-3 and TRBJ2-2, with D uncertain. This receptor was identified in a man older than 75 with acute or convalescent COVID-19. CDR3 amino acids: CASSLSVAGELFF. CDR3 nucleotide sequence: TGTGCCAGCAGCTTAAGCGTCGCCGGGGAGCTGTTTTTT.